Shown below are 9 T cell receptor beta chains from a single sample sequenced in a study of shared clonotypes between healthy human individuals. TCRdb keeps only in-frame clones here, not all; method: immunoSEQ multiplex PCR. The sample has over 1.4 million clones, roughly 96% seen once. Sequencing was done on a sample of naive CD4+ T cells sorted from blood. Subset of the sample: CD45RA+ positively selected. The receptors come from a man aged 25 to 40 in good health.

The chain combines TRBV7-7 with TRBJ2-7; possible D gene TRBD2, 5 bases. The CDR3 length is 14 residues. Germline V lookup: CDR1 SSHAT, CDR2 FNYEAQ (reference sequence). V was clipped by 5 bases and J by 2 bases, with 13 bases between them. The CDR3: CASSPGSATYEQYF. The CDR3 DNA reads as TGTGCCAGCAGCCCCGGTAGCGCGACCTACGAGCAGTACTTC.

This chain joins TRBV14 and TRBJ2-7; no clear D gene. Trimming shortened V by 4 bases and J by 5 bases, and 18 bases separated the two germline ends. Looked up from germline, CDR1 is SGHDN and CDR2 is FVKESK. The length of the CDR3 is 15 residues. Here the CDR3 reads CASSPSPGQPHEQYF. CDR3 bases: TGTGCCAGCAGCCCATCGCCGGGCCAACCCCACGAGCAGTACTTC.

This chain joins TRBV9 and TRBJ2-1; TRBD2 agrees at 7 bases. CDR1 is SGDLS and CDR2 is YYNGEE in the germline V gene. The CDR3 consists of 15 residues. Trimming at V came to 0 bases and at J to 8 bases, leaving 8 bases not matched to a gene. CDR3 amino acids: CASSVATPGGDEQFF. CDR3 nucleotide sequence: TGTGCCAGCAGCGTAGCGACTCCGGGAGGCGATGAGCAGTTCTTC.

The J gene is TRBJ2-2, the V gene TRBV25-1; tentatively, D is TRBD2 (5 bases). Germline values: CDR1 MGHDK, CDR2 SYGVNS. V was cut by 3 bases and J by 0 bases, with 11 bases left in between. The CDR3 loop spans 16 amino acids. In nucleotides, the CDR3 is TGTGCCAGCAGTGACAGGAGGTCCGCGAACACCGGGGAGCTGTTTTTT. Residues: CASSDRRSANTGELFF.

The chain employs TRBV29-1 and TRBJ2-6; a possible D gene is TRBD2 (6 bases). Between the trimmed V and J ends, which lost 7 bases and 3 bases, there was a span of 10 bases. Germline V gene sequence: CDR1 SQVTM, CDR2 ANQGSEA. This CDR3 contains 13 residues. The chain's CDR3 is CSAEGGGANVLTF. DNA of the CDR3: TGCAGCGCAGAGGGAGGTGGGGCCAACGTCCTGACTTTC.

The chain uses TRBV11-2 and TRBJ2-1; TRBD1 agrees at 7 bases. CDR1 is SGHAT and CDR2 is FQNNGV in the germline V gene. This CDR3 has 16 residues. J gave up 5 bases and V 1 base, and 8 bases lay outside the gene matches. In DNA, the CDR3 is TGTGCCAGCAGCTTAGTAATCGCACAGGGGCACAATGAGCAGTTCTTC. Protein: CASSLVIAQGHNEQFF.

The genes are TRBV7-2 and TRBJ1-4; D gene uncertain. The CDR3 has 17 residues. V was shortened by 4 bases and J by 4 bases, with 19 bases between the two germline ends. The germline V gene encodes CDR1 SGHTA and CDR2 FQGNSA. CDR3 region: CASSSVEGRRDNEKLFF. CDR3 in DNA: TGTGCCAGCAGCTCAGTAGAAGGAAGGAGGGATAATGAAAAACTGTTTTTT.

The V gene is TRBV11-3, the J gene TRBJ2-5; D is ambiguous. Per germline, CDR1 SGHNT and CDR2 YENEEA. The CDR3 covers 13 residues. V gave up 11 bases and J gave up 3 bases, with 16 bases separating them. The CDR3, as DNA: TGTGCCTGTAAGAGGCATTCGGAAGAGACCCAGTACTTC. This translates into CACKRHSEETQYF.

V usage is TRBV7-8 and J usage is TRBJ2-5, with 8 positions matching TRBD1. Unmatched junction bases numbered 5, after V lost 3 bases and J lost 5 bases. Germline assignment: CDR1 SGHVS and CDR2 FQNEAQ. The CDR3 is 14 amino acids. DNA for the CDR3: TGTGCCAGCAGCTTTGACAGGGGCGCCGAGACCCAGTACTTC. This encodes CASSFDRGAETQYF.